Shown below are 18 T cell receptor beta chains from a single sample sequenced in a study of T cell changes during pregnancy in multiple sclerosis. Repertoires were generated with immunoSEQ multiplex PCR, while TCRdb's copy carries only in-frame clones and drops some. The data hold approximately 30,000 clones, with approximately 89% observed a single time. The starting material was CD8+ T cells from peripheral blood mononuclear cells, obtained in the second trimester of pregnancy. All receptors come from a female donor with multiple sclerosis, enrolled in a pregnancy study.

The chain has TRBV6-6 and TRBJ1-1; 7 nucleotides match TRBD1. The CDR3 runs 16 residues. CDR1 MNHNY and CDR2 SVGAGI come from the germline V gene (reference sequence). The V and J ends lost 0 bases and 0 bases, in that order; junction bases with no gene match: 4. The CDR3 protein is CASSYSPGQLNTEAFF. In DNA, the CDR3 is TGTGCCAGCAGTTACTCCCCGGGACAGCTGAACACTGAAGCTTTCTTT.

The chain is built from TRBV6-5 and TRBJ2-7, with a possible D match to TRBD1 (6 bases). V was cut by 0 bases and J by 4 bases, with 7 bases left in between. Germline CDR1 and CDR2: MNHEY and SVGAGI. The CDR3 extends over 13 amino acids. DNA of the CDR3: TGTGCCAGCAGTTACTCACAGGGTTACGAGCAGTACTTC. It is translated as CASSYSQGYEQYF.

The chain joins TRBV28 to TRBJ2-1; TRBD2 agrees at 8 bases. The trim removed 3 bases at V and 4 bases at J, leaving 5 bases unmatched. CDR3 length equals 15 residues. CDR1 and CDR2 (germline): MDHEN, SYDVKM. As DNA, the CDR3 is TGTGCCAGCAGTTTCCCACTAGCGGAATACAATGAGCAGTTCTTC. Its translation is CASSFPLAEYNEQFF.

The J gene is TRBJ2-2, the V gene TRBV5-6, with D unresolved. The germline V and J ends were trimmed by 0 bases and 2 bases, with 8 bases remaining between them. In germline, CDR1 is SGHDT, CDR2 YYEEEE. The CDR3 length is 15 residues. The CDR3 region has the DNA TGTGCCAGCAGCTTGGTACAGAGAAACACCGGGGAGCTGTTTTTT. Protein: CASSLVQRNTGELFF.

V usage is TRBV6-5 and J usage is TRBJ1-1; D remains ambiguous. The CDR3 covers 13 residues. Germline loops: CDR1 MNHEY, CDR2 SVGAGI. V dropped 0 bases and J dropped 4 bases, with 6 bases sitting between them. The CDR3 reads CASSYSSVTEAFF. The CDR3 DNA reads TGTGCCAGCAGTTACTCGAGCGTCACTGAAGCTTTCTTT.

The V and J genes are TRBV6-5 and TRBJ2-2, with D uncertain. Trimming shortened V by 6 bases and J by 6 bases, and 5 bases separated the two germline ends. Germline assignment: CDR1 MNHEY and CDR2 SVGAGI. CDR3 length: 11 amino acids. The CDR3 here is CASRTAGELFF. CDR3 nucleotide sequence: TGTGCCAGCAGAACGGCCGGGGAGCTGTTTTTT.

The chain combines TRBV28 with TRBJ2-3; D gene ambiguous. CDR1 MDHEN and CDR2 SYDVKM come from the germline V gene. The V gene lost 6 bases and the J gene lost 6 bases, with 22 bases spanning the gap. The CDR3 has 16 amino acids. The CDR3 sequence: CASSPPLERLTDTQYF. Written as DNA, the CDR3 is TGTGCCAGCAGCCCCCCCCTAGAGCGTCTCACGGATACGCAGTATTTT.

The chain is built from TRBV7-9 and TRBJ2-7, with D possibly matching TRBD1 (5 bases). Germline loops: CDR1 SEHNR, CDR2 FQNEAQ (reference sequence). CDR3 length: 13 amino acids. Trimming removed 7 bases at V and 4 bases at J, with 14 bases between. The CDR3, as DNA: TGTGCCAGCACCCTAGTCGACAGTTACGAGCAGTACTTC. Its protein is CASTLVDSYEQYF.

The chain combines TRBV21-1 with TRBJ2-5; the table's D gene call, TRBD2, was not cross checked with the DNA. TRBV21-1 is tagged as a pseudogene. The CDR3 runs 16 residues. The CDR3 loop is CASSPPQDSHGETQYF. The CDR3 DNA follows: TGTGCCAGCAGCCCCCCCCAGGACTCCCACGGGGAGACCCAGTACTTC.

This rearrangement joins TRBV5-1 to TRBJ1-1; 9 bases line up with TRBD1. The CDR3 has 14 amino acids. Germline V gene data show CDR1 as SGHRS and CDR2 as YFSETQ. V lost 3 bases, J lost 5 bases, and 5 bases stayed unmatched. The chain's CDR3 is CASSSGQGWTEAFF. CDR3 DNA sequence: TGCGCCAGCAGCTCGGGACAGGGCTGGACTGAAGCTTTCTTT. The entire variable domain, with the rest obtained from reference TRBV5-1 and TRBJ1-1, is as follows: KAGVTQTPRYLIKTRGQQVTLSCSPISGHRSVSWYQQTPGQGLQFLFEYFSETQRNKGNFPGRFSGRQFSNSRSEMNVSTLELGDSALYLCASSSGQGWTEAFFGQGTRLTVV.

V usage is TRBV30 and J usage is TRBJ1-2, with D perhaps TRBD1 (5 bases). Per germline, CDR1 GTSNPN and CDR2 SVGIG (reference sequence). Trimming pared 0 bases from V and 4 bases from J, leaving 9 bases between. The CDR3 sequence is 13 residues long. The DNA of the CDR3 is TGTGCCTGGAGTGTAAGGGGCCCCTATGGCTACACCTTC. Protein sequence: CAWSVRGPYGYTF.

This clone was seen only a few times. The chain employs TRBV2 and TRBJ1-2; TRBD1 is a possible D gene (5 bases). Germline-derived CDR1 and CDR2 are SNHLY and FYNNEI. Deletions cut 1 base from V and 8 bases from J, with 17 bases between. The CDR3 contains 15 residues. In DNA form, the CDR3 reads TGTGCCAGCAGTGAAGTTATCAGGGTAGCAAAAGGCTACACCTTC. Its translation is CASSEVIRVAKGYTF.

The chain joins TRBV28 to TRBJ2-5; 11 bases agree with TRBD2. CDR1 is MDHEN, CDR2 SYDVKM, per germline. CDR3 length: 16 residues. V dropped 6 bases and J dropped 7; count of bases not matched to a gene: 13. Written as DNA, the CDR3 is TGTGCCAGCAGCCCCGGGACTAGCGGAGTTAGGGGGACCCAGTACTTC. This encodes CASSPGTSGVRGTQYF.

The CDR3 DNA reads TGTGCCAGCAGCACGAGGGACAGATTGAATGAGCAGTTCTTC. This sequence encodes CASSTRDRLNEQFF. The chain carries TRBV7-9 and TRBJ2-1; TRBD1 aligns across 7 bases. Per the germline V gene, CDR1 is SEHNR and CDR2 is FQNEAQ (reference sequence). With 5 bases clipped from V and 7 bases from J, the junction kept 8 bases outside the gene matches. The CDR3 covers 14 residues.

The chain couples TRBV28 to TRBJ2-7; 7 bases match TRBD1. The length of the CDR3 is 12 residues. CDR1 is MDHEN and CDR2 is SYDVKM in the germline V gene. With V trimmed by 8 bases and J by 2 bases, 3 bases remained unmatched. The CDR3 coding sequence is TGTGCCAGCCAAACAGGGGCCTACGAGCAGTACTTC. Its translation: CASQTGAYEQYF.

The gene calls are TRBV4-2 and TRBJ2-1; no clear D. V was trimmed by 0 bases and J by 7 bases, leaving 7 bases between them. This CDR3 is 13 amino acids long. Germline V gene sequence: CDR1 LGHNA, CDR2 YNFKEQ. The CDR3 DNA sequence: TGTGCCAGCAGCCAAGAGTCTAGTAATGAGCAGTTCTTC. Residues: CASSQESSNEQFF.

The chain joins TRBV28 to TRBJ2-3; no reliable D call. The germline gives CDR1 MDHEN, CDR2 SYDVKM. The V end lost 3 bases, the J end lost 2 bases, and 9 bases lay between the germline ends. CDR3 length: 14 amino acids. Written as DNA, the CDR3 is TGTGCCAGCAGTTTTCCGGAGAACACAGATACGCAGTATTTT. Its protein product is CASSFPENTDTQYF.

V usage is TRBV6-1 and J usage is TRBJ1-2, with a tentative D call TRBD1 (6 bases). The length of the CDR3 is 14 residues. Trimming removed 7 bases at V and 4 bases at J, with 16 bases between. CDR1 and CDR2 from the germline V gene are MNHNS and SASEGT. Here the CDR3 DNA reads TGTGCCAGCAAGCTGCCGGGACACGTCTATGGCTACACCTTC. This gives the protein CASKLPGHVYGYTF.